This T cell receptor beta chain was observed in a study of cytotoxic CD8 clonotypes in ibrutinib-treated CLL. Using immunoSEQ multiplex PCR, the repertoire was profiled, and TCRdb retains in-frame clones only, with some absent. This sample has 68,000 or so clones, with around two thirds found just once. CDR3 length: 14 amino acids. V dropped 5 bases and J dropped 3 bases, with 13 bases sitting between them. From germline, CDR1 is SGHTA and CDR2 FQGTGA. This receptor was taken from a human donor with chronic lymphocytic leukemia. The rearrangement links TRBV7-3 to TRBJ1-1, with D perhaps TRBD1 (5 bases). This specimen was PBMCs, taken after 12 months of ibrutinib treatment. This CDR3 is CASSVRGRDTEAFF. The CDR3, as DNA: TGTGCCAGCAGCGTAAGGGGCAGGGACACTGAAGCTTTCTTT. Based on the CDR3 plus reference TRBV7-3 and TRBJ1-1, the full variable domain is GAGVSQTPSNKVTEKGKYVELRCDPISGHTALYWYRQSLGQGPEFLIYFQGTGAADDSGLPNDRFFAVRPEGSVSTLKIQRTERGDSAVYLCASSVRGRDTEAFFGQGTRLTVV.